A single T cell receptor (beta chain) is shown here with its context. Its target is not known. Germline V lookup: CDR1 SGHDT, CDR2 YYEEEE. The CDR3 is 14 residues long. Trimming removed 5 bases from V and 1 base from J; junction bases left unmatched: 0. The record originates from a study of cytotoxic CD8 clonotypes in ibrutinib-treated CLL. The data were produced by immunoSEQ multiplex PCR, yet TCRdb's version contains in-frame clones alone and is incomplete. The repertoire holds about 45,000 clones, with 65% as singletons. Study outcomes and limitations: On treatment, the uncommon public clonotypes contracted or remained stable. Sampling times differed between sustained-remission and progressing patients. Baseline-level clonality went beyond age-matched healthy donors and moved in step with circulating CD8+ T-cell counts. Before falling back toward baseline at progression, clonality had risen at the time of ibrutinib response.

This material consisted of PBMCs, taken after 24 months of ibrutinib treatment. This chain links TRBV5-6 with TRBJ2-7, with TRBD2 matching 13 bases. The clonotype was recovered from a human donor with chronic lymphocytic leukemia. CDR3 DNA: TGTGCCAGCAGGGGACTAGCGGGGTCCTACGAGCAGTACTTC. Protein product: CASRGLAGSYEQYF. Supplemented by reference TRBV5-6 and TRBJ2-7, the full variable domain reads DAGVTQSPTHLIKTRGQQVTLRCSPKSGHDTVSWYQQALGQGPQFIFQYYEEEERQRGNFPDRFSGHQFPNYSSELNVNALLLGDSALYLCASRGLAGSYEQYFGPGTRLTVT.